Sequencing of this TCR beta chain was carried out in a study of spatial heterogeneity in lung cancer. Across the study: The average appearance count of each unique TCR and UMI combination in raw reads was more than 9.5.

In regard to this clonotype: Sequence at one end of the junction differs from germline and may be a read error.

Individually, TCR cDNA molecules were each labelled with a unique molecular identifier. TCRdb itself ran the 5' RACE reads through MiXCR, one entry per CDR3 protein. The data hold about 2,800 distinct CDR3 sequences, with more than 8.5% observed a single time. As to time point: sample taken at primary tumor resection. The donor group consisted of roughly 70 patients who had untreated, early-stage non-small cell lung cancer. Material for sequencing was whole RNA from tumor, nontumor lung or frozen PBMC, left unsorted. The TCR comes from a female donor with early-stage non-small cell lung cancer. The sample was normal lung tissue next to the tumor, taken at surgery.

This CDR3 reads CASSLQGLIQF. In nucleotides, the CDR3 is TGTGCCAGCAGCCTTCAGGGACTAATACAGTTT. The chain links TRBV3-1 to TRBJ1-1; the D gene is possibly TRBD1 (5 bases). Germline lookup yields CDR1 LGHDT and CDR2 YNNKEL (reference sequence). This CDR3 has 11 amino acids.